This T cell receptor (beta chain) was identified during a study of T cells in Graves' hyperthyroidism and ophthalmopathy. V was clipped by 4 bases and J by 5 bases, with 9 bases between them. The germline CDR1 and CDR2 sequences are SQVTM and ANQGSEA. The CDR3 covers 12 residues. Uncontrolled infection, other autoimmune disease, pregnancy and lactation each barred patients from inclusion. TCR beta CDR3 sequences were amplified from RNA transcripts. An initial round of RT-PCR targeting the TCR CDR3 relied on the HTBI primer set. TCRdb passed the multiplex PCR reads through MiXCR, listing each CDR3 protein once. The table includes roughly 510,000 distinct CDR3 sequences, 46% detected once.

This clonotype originated in an adult woman with Graves' disease, either hyperthyroidism or ophthalmopathy (not recorded which). The sample consisted of peripheral blood or thyroid tissue (not recorded which). The chain couples TRBV29-1 to TRBJ1-5; D is undetermined. CDR3 residues: CSVGGMDQPQHF. Written as DNA, the CDR3 is TGCAGCGTTGGGGGAATGGATCAGCCCCAGCATTTT.